The clone carrying this TCR beta chain was observed a few times. The data were taken from a study of OX40 agonist ivuxolimab in advanced cancers. CDR3 length equals 16 residues. Germline assignment: CDR1 MNHEY and CDR2 SMNVEV (reference sequence). Trimming took off 4 bases at V and 2 bases at J, with 15 bases between the two ends. This table comes from immunoSEQ multiplex PCR, and its TCRdb copy is limited to in-frame clones, with some not included. The table has about 10,000 clones, around 79% seen once. This TCR came from an adult with an advanced solid tumor such as melanoma, head and neck, liver or kidney cancer. The sequences come from CD4+ or CD8+ T cells sorted from blood, collected in a trial of the OX40 agonist ivuxolimab. V usage is TRBV27 and J usage is TRBJ2-1; TRBD1 or TRBD2 may be the D gene (5 bases each). Written as DNA, the CDR3 is TGTGCCAGCAGTTCCTCAACTAGAGGGGCCTACAATGAGCAGTTCTTC. Its translation is CASSSSTRGAYNEQFF.